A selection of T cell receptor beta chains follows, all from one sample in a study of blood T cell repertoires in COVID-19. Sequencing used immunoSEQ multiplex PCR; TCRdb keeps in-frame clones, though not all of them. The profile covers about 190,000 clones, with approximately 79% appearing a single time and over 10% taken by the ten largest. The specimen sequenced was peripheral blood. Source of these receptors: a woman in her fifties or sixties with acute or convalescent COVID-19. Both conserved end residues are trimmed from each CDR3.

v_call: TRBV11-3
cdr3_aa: ASSLDGTGAGYT

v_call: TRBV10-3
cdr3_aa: AISGGDTEAF

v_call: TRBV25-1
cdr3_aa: ASSERTGVSGANVLT

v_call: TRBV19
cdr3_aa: ASSTSKGPGERAGEQY

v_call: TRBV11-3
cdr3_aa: ASSGGDGTDTQY

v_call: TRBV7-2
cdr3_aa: ASSDRDRVRHEQY

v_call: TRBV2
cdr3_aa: ASSGYGLWNIQY

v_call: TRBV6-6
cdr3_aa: ASSYISYNEQF

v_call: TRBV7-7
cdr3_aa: ASSLSAGADGELF

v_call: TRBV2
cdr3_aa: ASSPSTAGRGGYT

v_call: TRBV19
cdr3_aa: ASSWRDRGAETQY

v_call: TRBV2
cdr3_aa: ASSPDRVFEKLF

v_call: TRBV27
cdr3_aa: ASSRASTGNTEAF

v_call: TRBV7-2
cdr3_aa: ASSFLLSGANVLT

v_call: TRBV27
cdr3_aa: ASSFWHGATNEKLF

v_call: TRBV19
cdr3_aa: ASSIWAVSYGYT

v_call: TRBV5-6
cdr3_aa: ASSLPSNYGYT

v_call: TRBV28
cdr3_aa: ASTSTSGRETQY

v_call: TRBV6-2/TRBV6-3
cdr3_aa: ASSYLLLTGELF

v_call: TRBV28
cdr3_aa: ASRPWTSGNTGELF

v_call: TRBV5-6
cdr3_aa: ASSPTGRYGYT

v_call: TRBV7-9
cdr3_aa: ASSPGDIGYT

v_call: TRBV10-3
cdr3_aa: AISDPPREQY

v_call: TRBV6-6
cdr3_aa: ASSPGVIADEQY

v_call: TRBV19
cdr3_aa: ASSIDLGTYEQY

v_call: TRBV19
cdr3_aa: ASRRTGQGNTIY

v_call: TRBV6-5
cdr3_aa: ASSTLTGSYEQY

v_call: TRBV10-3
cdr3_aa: ATNTDGSRGYGYT

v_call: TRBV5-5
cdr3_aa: ASSSRQGENIQY

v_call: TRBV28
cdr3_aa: ASHLTGEETQY

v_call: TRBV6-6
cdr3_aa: ASSYSQGAGEKLF

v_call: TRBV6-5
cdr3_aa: ASSSTGTGYQPQH

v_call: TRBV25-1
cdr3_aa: ASRGGSDNTEAF

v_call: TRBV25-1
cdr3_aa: ASSEYRTSIAKNIQY

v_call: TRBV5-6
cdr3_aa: ASSSRTSGGARRNTQY